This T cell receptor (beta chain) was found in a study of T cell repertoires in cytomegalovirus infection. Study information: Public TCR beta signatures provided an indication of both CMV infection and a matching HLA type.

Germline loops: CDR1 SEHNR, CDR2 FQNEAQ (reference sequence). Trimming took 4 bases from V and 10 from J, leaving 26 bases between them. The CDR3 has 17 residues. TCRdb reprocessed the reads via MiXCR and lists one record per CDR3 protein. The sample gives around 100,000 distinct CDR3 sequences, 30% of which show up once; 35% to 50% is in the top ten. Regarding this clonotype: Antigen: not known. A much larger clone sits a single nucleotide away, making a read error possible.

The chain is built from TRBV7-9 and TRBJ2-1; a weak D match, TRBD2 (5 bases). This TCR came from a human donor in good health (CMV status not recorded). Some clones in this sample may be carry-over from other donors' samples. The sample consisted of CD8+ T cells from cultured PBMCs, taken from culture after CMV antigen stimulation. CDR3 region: CASSSRFEEAFEMEQFF. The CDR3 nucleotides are TGTGCCAGCAGCTCCCGATTCGAGGAGGCCTTTGAAATGGAGCAGTTCTTC.